These T cell receptor beta chains were read from a single sample in a study of blood T cell repertoires in COVID-19. Measured with immunoSEQ multiplex PCR; TCRdb has only the in-frame clones, and not every one. The sample shows 350,000 to 400,000 clones, around nine tenths of them seen only once. Specimen: PBMCs or T cells enriched from blood (not recorded which). These receptors were obtained from a woman in her 30s with acute COVID-19. CDR3s include the opening cysteine and the closing phenylalanine or tryptophan. D genes are given only for firm matches. Clone size is shown for a subset of rows, as once, few, many or a class of expanded clone.

>TRBV5-4|once|TRBJ1-4|.
CASSTGPNEKLFF
TGTGCCAGCTCGACAGGTCCTAATGAAAAACTGTTTTTT
>TRBV29-1|.|TRBJ1-4|TRBD1
CSVEDRGVSEKLFF
TGCAGCGTTGAGGACAGGGGGGTTAGTGAAAAACTGTTTTTT
>TRBV30|.|TRBJ2-3|.
CAWSPGLAESTDTQYF
TGTGCCTGGAGCCCAGGATTAGCGGAGAGCACAGATACGCAGTATTTT
>TRBV18|once|TRBJ1-1|.
CASSPKQLNTEAFF
TGTGCCAGCTCACCAAAACAATTGAACACTGAAGCTTTCTTT
>TRBV12-3/TRBV12-4|.|TRBJ2-7|.
CASGLLWDEQYF
TGTGCCAGCGGGCTATTATGGGACGAGCAGTACTTC
>TRBV7-9|.|TRBJ1-1|.
CASSLTGAENTEAFF
TGTGCCAGCAGCTTAACTGGAGCGGAGAACACTGAAGCTTTCTTT
>TRBV6-6|.|TRBJ1-4|.
CATRTQGQGEKLFF
TGTGCCACCAGGACCCAGGGCCAGGGTGAAAAACTGTTTTTT
>TRBV6-6|once|TRBJ1-2|.
CASRRVGAGLDGYTF
TGTGCCAGCAGACGGGTTGGGGCAGGCTTGGATGGCTACACCTTC
>TRBV11-3|.|TRBJ2-7|TRBD1
CASSSRDRVSEQYF
TGTGCCAGCAGCTCCCGGGACAGGGTGTCGGAGCAGTACTTC
>TRBV2|few|TRBJ1-5|.
CASRGQNNQPQHF
TGTGCCAGCAGAGGACAGAACAATCAGCCCCAGCATTTT
>TRBV30|.|TRBJ1-3|.
CAWSMGGESYF
TGTGCCTGGAGCATGGGGGGAGAGTCATATTTT
>TRBV7-9|few|TRBJ1-2|TRBD1
CASSSMTGTNYGYTF
TGTGCCAGCAGCTCGATGACAGGGACCAACTATGGCTACACCTTC
>TRBV24-1|.|TRBJ2-7|.
CATSDFYGYEQYF
TGTGCCACCAGTGATTTTTACGGCTACGAGCAGTACTTC
>TRBV10-3|.|TRBJ2-1|.
CAISGGLMLYYNEQFF
TGTGCCATCAGTGGAGGCCTCATGCTTTACTACAATGAGCAGTTCTTC
>TRBV18|.|TRBJ1-1|.
CASSLMSEAFF
TGTGCCAGCTCACTCATGAGTGAAGCTTTCTTT
>TRBV6-1|.|TRBJ1-2|.
CASSELPYPSVYGYTF
TGTGCCAGCAGTGAACTCCCTTATCCGTCCGTCTATGGCTACACCTTC
>TRBV19|.|TRBJ2-1|TRBD1
CASSLGQAAYNEQFF
TGTGCCAGTAGTTTAGGACAGGCGGCCTACAATGAGCAGTTCTTC
>TRBV7-6|few|TRBJ2-7|.
CASSLEPGSSYEQYF
TGTGCCAGCAGCTTAGAACCTGGGAGCTCCTACGAGCAGTACTTC
>TRBV5-6|once|TRBJ2-7|.
CASSLVQGPYEQYF
TGTGCCAGCAGCTTGGTCCAGGGCCCCTACGAGCAGTACTTC
>TRBV4-3|.|TRBJ2-3|.
CASSQDQQYTDTQYF
TGCGCCAGCAGCCAAGATCAACAGTACACAGATACGCAGTATTTT
>TRBV19|.|TRBJ2-3|TRBD2
CASSMGRGEDTQYF
TGTGCCAGTAGTATGGGGCGGGGGGAAGATACGCAGTATTTT
>TRBV5-1|.|TRBJ2-7|TRBD1
CASSNGQGIYEQYF
TGCGCCAGCAGCAACGGACAGGGAATCTACGAGCAGTACTTC
>TRBV4-1|.|TRBJ2-5|TRBD2
CASRVAGGRETQYF
TGCGCCAGCAGGGTAGCGGGGGGTCGAGAGACCCAGTACTTC
>TRBV3-1/TRBV3-2|.|TRBJ2-7|.
CASSSSRLPYEQYF
TGTGCCAGCAGCTCCTCGAGGTTGCCCTACGAGCAGTACTTC
>TRBV2|.|TRBJ2-1|.
CASSSGLPSYNEQFF
TGTGCCAGCAGTTCGGGACTGCCCTCCTACAATGAGCAGTTCTTC
>TRBV5-6|.|TRBJ1-1|TRBD1
CASSTDRVDLNTEAFF
TGTGCCAGCAGCACGGACAGGGTGGATCTGAACACTGAAGCTTTCTTT
>TRBV5-1|.|TRBJ2-5|.
CASTPRGGALKETQYF
TGCGCCAGCACCCCTCGAGGCGGGGCTTTGAAAGAGACCCAGTACTTC
>TRBV19|.|TRBJ2-3|.
CASSSGPLGGTDTQYF
TGTGCCAGTAGTTCCGGGCCCCTGGGAGGCACAGATACGCAGTATTTT
>TRBV5-6|.|TRBJ1-1|.
CASSWSRGQSVAFF
TGTGCCAGCAGCTGGAGCAGGGGCCAGAGCGTGGCTTTCTTT
>TRBV7-9|.|TRBJ2-1|TRBD2
CASGSGGGNEQFF
TGTGCCAGCGGATCGGGGGGGGGCAATGAGCAGTTCTTC
>TRBV4-3|.|TRBJ2-2|.
CASSQEGLSTGELFF
TGCGCCAGCAGCCAAGAAGGACTGTCCACCGGGGAGCTGTTTTTT
>TRBV2|.|TRBJ1-3|.
CASSLRGGESSGNTIYF
TGTGCCAGCAGCCTACGGGGGGGTGAGAGTTCTGGAAACACCATATATTTT
>TRBV10-3|.|TRBJ1-1|.
CAISESPGEAFF
TGTGCCATCAGTGAGTCGCCAGGGGAAGCTTTCTTT
>TRBV29-1|.|TRBJ2-2|TRBD1
CSVGGTGRRTGELFF
TGCAGCGTTGGCGGGACAGGGCGAAGGACCGGGGAGCTGTTTTTT
>TRBV7-9|.|TRBJ1-2|.
CASSLDTANYGYTF
TGTGCCAGCAGCTTAGATACAGCCAACTATGGCTACACCTTC
>TRBV19|.|TRBJ1-5|TRBD1
CASSIAGGLNQPQHF
TGTGCCAGTAGTATTGCAGGGGGCCTCAATCAGCCCCAGCATTTT
>TRBV5-4|.|TRBJ1-2|TRBD1
CASSLQGSNYGYTF
TGTGCCAGCAGCCTACAGGGGTCTAACTATGGCTACACCTTC
>TRBV27|.|TRBJ2-3|.
CASSLWGDTDTQYF
TGTGCCAGCAGTTTATGGGGGGACACAGATACGCAGTATTTT
>TRBV9|.|TRBJ1-5|TRBD1
CASSETGKDNQPQHF
TGTGCCAGCAGCGAGACAGGGAAGGACAATCAGCCCCAGCATTTT
>TRBV19|.|TRBJ2-7|.
CASSPQGSYEQYF
TGTGCCAGTAGCCCACAGGGATCCTACGAGCAGTACTTC
>TRBV7-7|.|TRBJ1-3|.
CAVRPGVGNTIYF
TGTGCCGTTCGCCCCGGGGTCGGAAACACCATATATTTT
>TRBV9|.|TRBJ2-7|TRBD1
CASSLEGGQGYYEQYF
TGTGCCAGCAGCTTAGAAGGGGGACAGGGTTATTACGAGCAGTACTTC
>TRBV12-3/TRBV12-4|few|TRBJ2-7|.
CASSFGQAYEQYF
TGTGCCAGCAGTTTCGGACAAGCATACGAGCAGTACTTC
>TRBV6-5|.|TRBJ2-7|TRBD1
CASRWDRGTYEQYF
TGTGCCAGCAGATGGGACAGGGGCACCTACGAGCAGTACTTC